What follows are 24 T cell receptor beta chains derived from one specimen sequenced in a study of T-cell reconstitution after alpha-beta-depleted transplantation in children. During its preparation, the TCRbeta library received unique molecular identifiers. TCRdb passed the PCR reads through MiXCR, listing each CDR3 protein once. The data hold about 350,000 distinct CDR3 sequences, with approximately 12% observed a single time. Sequences were derived from PBMCs, sampled from the stem cell graft. These receptors came from a human donor who donated a stem cell graft to a child with Fanconi anemia.

This clonotype came up many times. The rearrangement uses TRBV7-2 and TRBJ2-3; 15 bases are shared with TRBD2. Germline values: CDR1 SGHTA, CDR2 FQGNSA. There are 15 residues in the CDR3. The trim removed 5 bases at V and 8 bases at J, leaving 5 bases unmatched. The CDR3 is CASSGGLAGGSTQYF. The CDR3 nucleotides read TGTGCCAGCAGCGGGGGACTAGCGGGGGGATCTACGCAGTATTTT. The entire variable domain, with the rest obtained from reference TRBV7-2 and TRBJ2-3, is as follows: GAGVSQSPSNKVTEKGKDVELRCDPISGHTALYWYRQSLGQGLEFLIYFQGNSAPDKSGLPSDRFSAERTGGSVSTLTIQRTQQEDSAVYLCASSGGLAGGSTQYFGPGTRLTVL.

The CDR3 loop reads CASSGESRGVSNQPQHF. CDR3 DNA: TGTGCCAGCAGCGGAGAATCCAGGGGCGTGAGCAATCAGCCCCAGCATTTT. The chain links TRBV7-2 to TRBJ1-5; TRBD1 is a possible D gene (6 bases). Germline CDR1 reads SGHTA; CDR2 reads FQGNSA. Trimming took 5 bases from V and 1 from J, leaving 18 bases between them. This CDR3 region has 17 residues. Drawing the rest from reference TRBV7-2 and TRBJ1-5, the complete variable domain is GAGVSQSPSNKVTEKGKDVELRCDPISGHTALYWYRQSLGQGLEFLIYFQGNSAPDKSGLPSDRFSAERTGGSVSTLTIQRTQQEDSAVYLCASSGESRGVSNQPQHFGDGTRLSIL.

This clonotype occurred a few times. The chain carries TRBV5-1 and TRBJ1-6; D is uncertain. V lost 2 bases and J 7 bases, leaving 19 bases between the germline ends. The length of the CDR3 is 17 residues. The germline V gene encodes CDR1 SGHRS and CDR2 YFSETQ. CDR3 sequence reads: CASSFLIAGLGNSPLHF. In DNA form, the CDR3 reads TGCGCCAGCAGCTTCCTAATAGCCGGGCTCGGGAATTCACCCCTCCACTTT.

The chain has TRBV20-1 and TRBJ1-6; D is possibly TRBD1 (5 bases). The CDR3 has 16 residues. V lost 6 bases, J lost 5 bases, and 20 bases lay in between. Germline V gene data show CDR1 as DFQATT and CDR2 as SNEGSKA (reference sequence). DNA for the CDR3: TGCAGTGCGACTGACGTGGGGAAGGGGAATAATTCACCCCTCCACTTT. Translation: CSATDVGKGNNSPLHF.

The gene calls are TRBV11-1 and TRBJ1-1, with 7 positions matching TRBD1. Trimming removed 5 bases from V and 10 bases from J; junction bases left unmatched: 10. The CDR3 length is 13 residues. The germline V gene has CDR1 SGHAT and CDR2 FQDESV (reference sequence). CDR3 sequence (DNA): TGTGCCAGCAGCCAGTTACAGGGGTTATCAGCTTTCTTT. Amino acid sequence: CASSQLQGLSAFF.

This clonotype occurred a few times. The rearrangement uses TRBV7-9 and TRBJ2-3; D could derive from TRBD1 or TRBD2 (5 bases each). V was shortened by 3 bases and J by 1 base, with 11 bases between the two germline ends. The CDR3 has 15 residues. Germline CDR1 is SEHNR and CDR2 is FQNEAQ (reference sequence). As DNA, the CDR3 is TGTGCCAGCAGCTTCGGGCTGGGGGGCACAGATACGCAGTATTTT. Translation: CASSFGLGGTDTQYF.

The V and J genes are TRBV5-2 and TRBJ1-2; TRBD1 is the table's D call and was not checked against the DNA. TRBV5-2 constitutes a pseudogene. CDR3 length: 15 residues. In DNA form, the CDR3 reads TGTGCCATGGGCCCCTGGACACGCGGCTTGAATGGCTACACCTTC. Protein product: CAMGPWTRGLNGYTF.

The gene calls are TRBV18 and TRBJ1-1, with TRBD1 identical over 8 bases. The CDR3 is 15 residues long. Germline loops: CDR1 KGHSH, CDR2 LQKENI. J lost 6 bases, V lost 5 bases, and 11 bases had no gene match. As DNA, the CDR3 is TGTGCCAGCTCAGAGTACGGACAGGGTGGGTCTGAAGCTTTCTTT. Translated: CASSEYGQGGSEAFF.

This clonotype was observed a few times. This rearrangement joins TRBV7-2 to TRBJ1-2; TRBD1 is a possible D gene (5 bases). The germline V and J ends were trimmed by 0 bases and 4 bases, with 12 bases remaining between them. Germline CDR1 reads SGHTA; CDR2 reads FQGNSA. The CDR3 totals 15 residues. The CDR3 loop reads CASSLAGKGTYGYTF. The DNA of the CDR3 is TGTGCCAGCAGCTTAGCGGGGAAAGGGACCTATGGCTACACCTTC.

There are many counts of this clonotype. The chain uses TRBV5-1 and TRBJ2-2; 7 bases align to TRBD1. This CDR3 has 14 amino acids. Germline V gene lookup returns CDR1 SGHRS and CDR2 YFSETQ. The V segment lost 2 bases and the J segment 6 bases; nucleotides outside the gene matches: 4. The CDR3: CASSLQGSAGELFF. The CDR3 DNA reads TGCGCCAGCAGCTTACAGGGGAGCGCCGGGGAGCTGTTTTTT.

This clonotype was seen a few times. V usage is TRBV5-1 and J usage is TRBJ2-3; 15 bases agree with TRBD2. This CDR3 is 15 amino acids long. The junction had 1 base not matched to a gene; V was cut back by 0 bases and J by 8 bases. Germline CDR1 and CDR2: SGHRS and YFSETQ. The CDR3 sequence: CASSLEGLAGGTQYF. The CDR3 region has the DNA TGCGCCAGCAGCTTGGAGGGACTAGCGGGGGGTACGCAGTATTTT.

The chain carries TRBV11-1 and TRBJ2-2, with D tentatively TRBD1 (5 bases). Trimming pared 5 bases from V and 4 bases from J, leaving 11 bases between. Germline CDR1 and CDR2: SGHAT and FQDESV (reference sequence). The CDR3 loop spans 14 amino acids. DNA of the CDR3: TGTGCCAGCAGCCAGCAAGGGGTCACCGGGGAGCTGTTTTTT. Protein sequence: CASSQQGVTGELFF.

In this sample, this clonotype turned up many times. This chain uses TRBV10-3 with TRBJ1-1; D is possibly TRBD1 (6 bases). Germline CDR1 reads ENHRY; CDR2 reads SYGVKD. V lost 10 bases to trimming and J lost 5 bases, with 17 bases between them. The CDR3 extends over 13 amino acids. CDR3 sequence reads: CATIRGPMTEAFF. The CDR3 DNA sequence: TGTGCCACCATCAGGGGCCCTATGACTGAAGCTTTCTTT.

Concerning this clonotype itself: Since a much larger clone is just one base distant, this may be a read error. The J gene is TRBJ1-1, the V gene TRBV2; D gene uncertain. CDR1 is SNHLY, CDR2 FYNNEI, per germline. The CDR3 is made up of 13 amino acids. The CDR3 region has the DNA TGTGCCAGCAGTTATACGGAGAACTCTGAAGCTTTCTTT. Protein: CASSYTENSEAFF.

This chain uses TRBV10-3 with TRBJ2-7; a weak D match, TRBD2 (5 bases). Between the trimmed V and J ends, which lost 3 bases and 3 bases, there was a span of 18 bases. Germline CDR1 ENHRY, CDR2 SYGVKD. CDR3 length: 16 amino acids. The CDR3: CAISESRGLDGYEQYF. Written as DNA, the CDR3 is TGTGCCATCAGTGAAAGTAGAGGACTGGACGGCTACGAGCAGTACTTC.

The sample holds many counts of this clonotype. The rearrangement joins TRBV12-3 or TRBV12-4 to TRBJ1-1; TRBD1 aligns across 7 bases. The V gene end was trimmed by 6 bases and the J gene end by 0 bases; junction bases not matched to a gene: 4. The CDR3 consists of 14 residues. The chain's CDR3 is CASSPGQMNTEAFF. In nucleotides, the CDR3 is TGTGCCAGCAGCCCGGGACAGATGAACACTGAAGCTTTCTTT.

There are a few counts of this clonotype. The chain is built from TRBV11-2 and TRBJ1-4; TRBD1 matches 7 bases. CDR1 is SGHAT, CDR2 FQNNGV, per germline. The CDR3 has 20 amino acids. Trimming at V came to 6 bases and at J to 7 bases, leaving 26 bases not matched to a gene. CDR3 sequence: CASRPGTEALMKIPFEKLFF. The CDR3 region has the DNA TGTGCCAGCAGGCCCGGGACAGAAGCTTTAATGAAAATTCCCTTTGAAAAACTGTTTTTT.

CDR3 residues: CASSSKGARGYGYTF. The CDR3 coding sequence is TGTGCCAGCAGCTCAAAGGGGGCGCGAGGCTATGGCTACACCTTC. The chain carries TRBV7-2 and TRBJ1-2; 7 nucleotides match TRBD1. With V trimmed by 4 bases and J by 4 bases, 9 bases remained unmatched. Germline V gives CDR1 SGHTA, CDR2 FQGNSA. This CDR3 region has 15 residues.

This clonotype was found many times. The V and J genes are TRBV11-2 and TRBJ1-4; D unclear. V lost 2 bases and J 3 bases, leaving 13 bases between the germline ends. Germline CDR1 SGHAT, CDR2 FQNNGV. The CDR3 totals 16 residues. As DNA, the CDR3 is TGTGCCAGCAGCTTATTTGGGGAATTGGCTAATGAAAAACTGTTTTTT. It translates to CASSLFGELANEKLFF.

A few counts support this clonotype. This chain joins TRBV6-2 or TRBV6-3 and TRBJ2-2; the D gene is possibly TRBD2 (6 bases). The CDR3 contains 15 residues. V lost 11 bases and J lost 3, with 19 bases in between. Per germline, CDR1 MNHEY and CDR2 SVGEGT. The CDR3 protein is CAAPGAMGDTGELFF. CDR3 DNA: TGTGCCGCTCCGGGAGCGATGGGGGACACCGGGGAGCTGTTTTTT.

The chain combines TRBV20-1 with TRBJ2-7; D may correspond to TRBD1 or TRBD2 (5 bases each). The germline V gene encodes CDR1 DFQATT and CDR2 SNEGSKA (reference sequence). V shed 3 bases and J shed 2 bases, with 11 bases lying between them. The CDR3 runs to 13 residues. The CDR3 loop reads CSASWDQAYEQYF. DNA of the CDR3: TGCAGTGCTAGTTGGGACCAAGCCTACGAGCAGTACTTC.

The sample holds a few counts of this clonotype. The chain joins TRBV6-2 or TRBV6-3 to TRBJ2-1; 12 nucleotides agree with TRBD2. Germline trimming cut 5 bases from V and 5 bases from J; bases unmatched to any gene: 1. CDR3 length equals 14 residues. The germline V gene encodes CDR1 MNHEY and CDR2 SVGEGT. CDR3 in DNA: TGTGCCAGCAGTAGACTAGCGGGAGACAATGAGCAGTTCTTC. Residues: CASSRLAGDNEQFF.

The chain is built from TRBV12-3 or TRBV12-4 and TRBJ2-1, with D maybe TRBD1 (6 bases). Between the trimmed V and J ends, which lost 3 bases and 3 bases, there was a span of 12 bases. This CDR3 region has 15 residues. CDR3 in DNA: TGTGCCAGCAGTTTTGTACAGGGATACTACAATGAGCAGTTCTTC. Translating gives CASSFVQGYYNEQFF.

This clonotype was seen a handful of times. The chain joins TRBV15 to TRBJ2-7, with TRBD1 matching over 7 bases. The CDR3 is made up of 16 amino acids. The germline gives CDR1 LNHNV, CDR2 YYDKDF (reference sequence). V was pared by 1 base and J by 1 base, with 7 bases of the junction left unmatched. Here the CDR3 DNA reads TGTGCCACCAGCAGAGTTGGGGGACAGCGTTCCTACGAGCAGTACTTC. Residues: CATSRVGGQRSYEQYF.